The 21 T cell receptor beta chains reported below all come from one sample, sequenced in a study of blood T cell repertoires in COVID-19. Method: immunoSEQ multiplex PCR; TCRdb's copy keeps in-frame clones and lacks some. In the table there are approximately 240,000 clones, around 90% of which are singletons. The sequenced material came from PBMCs or T cells enriched from blood (not recorded which). These receptor sequences come from a woman in her twenties or thirties with acute COVID-19.

The rearrangement joins TRBV15 to TRBJ1-5; tentative D call: TRBD1 (6 bases). CDR1 and CDR2 from the germline V gene are LNHNV and YYDKDF (reference sequence). Trimming pared 6 bases from V and 6 bases from J, leaving 15 bases between. This CDR3 is 14 amino acids long. CDR3 region: CATSNYREGQPQHF. The CDR3 nucleotides read TGTGCCACCAGTAACTACAGGGAAGGTCAGCCCCAGCATTTT.

This clone was found a few times. The chain carries TRBV6-1 and TRBJ1-1, with TRBD1 identical over 7 bases. Looked up from germline, CDR1 is MNHNS and CDR2 is SASEGT. The V gene end was trimmed by 1 base and the J gene end by 3 bases; junction bases not matched to a gene: 5. The CDR3 length is 15 residues. The CDR3 spells CASSEERGLDTEAFF. For the CDR3, the DNA is TGTGCCAGCAGTGAAGAAAGGGGGCTTGACACTGAAGCTTTCTTT.

The chain employs TRBV5-4 and TRBJ1-6, with a weak D call TRBD1 (6 bases). Trimming removed 1 base at V and 7 bases at J, with 12 bases between. The CDR3 is 15 amino acids. Germline-derived CDR1 and CDR2 are SGHNT and YYREEE (reference sequence). This CDR3 reads CASSLSGVGNSPLHF. The CDR3 DNA reads TGTGCCAGCAGCTTGTCAGGGGTGGGAAATTCACCCCTCCACTTT.

The chain employs TRBV19 and TRBJ1-1, with a tentative D call TRBD1 (6 bases). CDR1 and CDR2 from the germline V gene are LNHDA and SQIVND (reference sequence). Trimming removed 3 bases from V and 8 bases from J, with 16 bases in between. The CDR3 runs 14 residues. For the CDR3, the DNA is TGTGCCAGTAGTATCGGACGGGGGGCGTCGGAAGCTTTCTTT. Amino acids: CASSIGRGASEAFF.

The V gene is TRBV19, the J gene TRBJ2-3; 7 positions agree with TRBD1. CDR1 LNHDA and CDR2 SQIVND come from the germline V gene (reference sequence). The CDR3 length is 14 residues. The trim removed 8 bases at V and 2 bases at J, leaving 7 bases unmatched. The DNA of the CDR3 is TGTGCCAGTTCGGACAGGTTGCACACAGATACGCAGTATTTT. Encoded protein: CASSDRLHTDTQYF.

This rearrangement joins TRBV3-1 (or the pseudogene TRBV3-2) to TRBJ1-5; 7 nucleotides match TRBD1. This CDR3 region has 14 residues. Per germline, CDR1 LGHDT and CDR2 YNNKEL (reference sequence). The junction had 4 bases not matched to a gene; V was cut back by 1 base and J by 7 bases. CDR3 DNA: TGTGCCAGCAGCCAAGGAGGGGGCGCCCAGCCCCAGCATTTT. Its protein product is CASSQGGGAQPQHF.

The rearrangement joins TRBV29-1 to TRBJ2-1; TRBD2 matches 7 bases. The germline gives CDR1 SQVTM, CDR2 ANQGSEA. The V and J ends lost 4 bases and 3 bases, in that order; junction bases with no gene match: 6. CDR3 length: 14 residues. The CDR3 here is CSVARLADYNEQFF. DNA of the CDR3: TGCAGCGTTGCTCGCCTAGCGGACTACAATGAGCAGTTCTTC.

The chain combines TRBV13 with TRBJ1-5, with D possibly being TRBD1 (6 bases). The V and J ends lost 0 bases and 6 bases respectively, with 12 bases between them. Per germline, CDR1 PRHDT and CDR2 FYEKMQ (reference sequence). The CDR3 is made up of 15 amino acids. DNA for the CDR3: TGTGCCAGCAGCTTAGGGCCCAGGGGCTCTCAGCCCCAGCATTTT. It translates to CASSLGPRGSQPQHF.

Only one count was recorded for this clone. In nucleotides, the CDR3 is TGTGCCAGCAGGAGGGGGGGGACGGACGGCTACACCTTC. Amino acids: CASRRGGTDGYTF. This chain uses TRBV2 with TRBJ1-2, with D perhaps TRBD1 (6 bases). Germline V gene data show CDR1 as SNHLY and CDR2 as FYNNEI. The CDR3 is made up of 13 amino acids. Between the trimmed V and J ends, which lost 6 bases and 8 bases, there was a span of 16 bases.

The chain joins TRBV18 to TRBJ2-1, with 8 bases matching TRBD1. Looked up from germline, CDR1 is KGHSH and CDR2 is LQKENI. The CDR3 sequence is 15 residues long. V trimming: 4 bases; J trimming: 12 bases; junction bases outside the gene matches: 14. CDR3 region: CASSRPQGAPRGQFF. The CDR3 bases are TGTGCCAGCTCACGTCCCCAGGGGGCCCCGAGGGGGCAGTTCTTC.

The CDR3 DNA is TGTGCCACCAGCAGAGACCGGAGGGAAGTAGGGACCCAGTACTTC. This codes for CATSRDRREVGTQYF. V is TRBV15 and J is TRBJ2-5; TRBD2 might be the D (6 bases). Trimming took off 0 bases at V and 7 bases at J, with 15 bases between the two ends. This CDR3 spans 15 amino acids. CDR1 is LNHNV, CDR2 YYDKDF, per germline (reference sequence).

The chain uses TRBV11-2 and TRBJ2-1; 7 bases fit TRBD1. CDR1 is SGHAT, CDR2 FQNNGV, per germline. Germline trimming cut 0 bases from V and 3 bases from J; bases unmatched to any gene: 2. The CDR3 is made up of 15 amino acids. Here the CDR3 reads CASSLDGTDYNEQFF. The DNA of the CDR3 is TGTGCCAGCAGCTTAGATGGGACAGACTACAATGAGCAGTTCTTC.

The chain has TRBV12-3 or TRBV12-4 and TRBJ2-5; D is unresolved. V was pared by 3 bases and J by 6 bases, with 8 bases between. CDR3 length: 12 amino acids. The CDR3 nucleotides are TGTGCCAGCAGTTTGTCTATGAAGACCCAGTACTTC. Translation gives CASSLSMKTQYF.

In its sample, this clone was seen once. The gene calls are TRBV7-9 and TRBJ2-7; D is ambiguous. CDR1 SEHNR and CDR2 FQNEAQ come from the germline V gene (reference sequence). The CDR3 is 14 amino acids. V lost 2 bases and J 3 bases, leaving 11 bases between the germline ends. CDR3 in DNA: TGTGCCAGCAGCTTAAGTGCGACGGGCTACGAGCAGTACTTC. Its protein is CASSLSATGYEQYF.

This clone is a singleton in its sample. The chain uses TRBV4-1 and TRBJ1-1; a possible D gene is TRBD1 (5 bases). The CDR3 loop spans 17 amino acids. Germline V CDR1 and CDR2: MGHRA, YSYEKL. V was pared by 3 bases and J by 3 bases, with 20 bases between. The CDR3 DNA reads TGCGCCAGCAGCCACGCATCCTCAGGGAAAGGGTACACTGAAGCTTTCTTT. It is translated as CASSHASSGKGYTEAFF.

The genes are TRBV3-1 (or the pseudogene TRBV3-2) and TRBJ2-5, with a possible D match to TRBD1 (5 bases). This CDR3 has 13 amino acids. Trimming removed 2 bases from V and 5 bases from J, with 9 bases in between. The germline CDR1 and CDR2 sequences are LGHDT and YNNKEL (reference sequence). The CDR3 sequence: CASSQQGPETQYF. The CDR3 coding sequence is TGTGCCAGCAGCCAACAGGGTCCCGAGACCCAGTACTTC.

The genes are TRBV27 and TRBJ2-1; 12 nucleotides match TRBD2. V trimming: 4 bases; J trimming: 8 bases; junction bases outside the gene matches: 6. Germline V gene sequence: CDR1 MNHEY, CDR2 SMNVEV (reference sequence). The CDR3 totals 15 residues. The CDR3 bases are TGTGCCAGCAGTTCCAGACTAGCGGGAGATTATGAGCAGTTCTTC. Its translation: CASSSRLAGDYEQFF.

The chain carries TRBV9 and TRBJ1-3; 9 bases fit TRBD1. V shed 0 bases, J shed 7 bases, and the junction held 2 bases outside the gene matches. The germline V gene has CDR1 SGDLS and CDR2 YYNGEE. This CDR3 contains 14 residues. The CDR3 DNA reads as TGTGCCAGCAGCGTAGAGGGACAGGGCAACACCATATATTTT. Its translation: CASSVEGQGNTIYF.

The V and J genes are TRBV7-3 and TRBJ1-1; unclear D gene. Germline V lookup: CDR1 SGHTA, CDR2 FQGTGA. Trimming pared 2 bases from V and 1 base from J, leaving 5 bases between. The CDR3 has 13 residues. The CDR3: CASSLAWNTEAFF. CDR3 bases: TGTGCCAGCAGCTTAGCGTGGAACACTGAAGCTTTCTTT.

Turning to this clone: Other DNA sequences in this specimen translate into the identical CDR3. The V and J genes are TRBV27 and TRBJ1-6; the match to TRBD1 covers 7 bases. CDR3 length: 15 residues. With V trimmed by 6 bases and J by 0 bases, 2 bases remained unmatched. Germline values: CDR1 MNHEY, CDR2 SMNVEV (reference sequence). CDR3 sequence reads: CASSPGGSYNSPLHF. The CDR3 bases are TGTGCCAGCAGCCCAGGGGGCTCCTATAATTCACCCCTCCACTTT.

This clone was detected once. V is TRBV9 and J is TRBJ2-3; 8 positions match TRBD2. V gave up 0 bases and J gave up 4 bases; unmatched junction bases: 4. Germline V gene lookup returns CDR1 SGDLS and CDR2 YYNGEE. The CDR3 is made up of 15 amino acids. The CDR3 reads CASSVGASGPDTQYF. DNA for the CDR3: TGTGCCAGCAGCGTAGGTGCTAGCGGGCCAGATACGCAGTATTTT.